The 20 T cell receptor beta chains given below trace back to one sample, sequenced in a study of OX40 agonist ivuxolimab in advanced cancers. Only in-frame clones appear in the TCRdb table, and some are missing; sequencing was by immunoSEQ multiplex PCR. The sample has tens of thousands of clones; over 80% are singletons. The sequencing here drew on CD4+ or CD8+ T cells sorted from blood, taken in a trial of the OX40 agonist ivuxolimab. The receptors derive from an adult with an advanced solid tumor such as melanoma, head and neck, liver or kidney cancer.

For this clone: Different DNA sequences within this sample yield the same CDR3. The chain joins TRBV7-2 to TRBJ2-1; the match to TRBD2 covers 9 bases. V gave up 6 bases and J gave up 2 bases; unmatched junction bases: 5. Germline values: CDR1 SGHTA, CDR2 FQGNSA. The CDR3 runs to 15 residues. CDR3 coding DNA: TGTGCCAGCAGTTTGACTAGCGGCCCCTACAATGAGCAGTTCTTC. Its protein is CASSLTSGPYNEQFF.

This clone has just one count. This chain joins TRBV10-2 and TRBJ1-5; possibly TRBD1 for D (6 bases). Trimming shortened V by 3 bases and J by 7 bases, and 13 bases separated the two germline ends. This CDR3 is built from 14 residues. Germline CDR1 and CDR2: WSHSY and SAAADI. The CDR3 loop is CASSDRQAPQPQHF. The CDR3, as DNA: TGCGCCAGCAGTGATAGACAGGCCCCCCAGCCCCAGCATTTT.

The genes are TRBV19 and TRBJ2-7; 9 nucleotides align to TRBD2. J lost 7 bases, V lost 0 bases, and 10 bases had no gene match. The V gene's germline CDR1 is LNHDA and CDR2 SQIVND (reference sequence). This CDR3 region has 16 residues. The CDR3 loop reads CASSIDPAGGPQEQYF. The DNA of the CDR3 is TGTGCCAGTAGTATAGATCCGGCGGGAGGGCCGCAAGAGCAGTACTTC.

V gene TRBV27 combines with J gene TRBJ2-1; maybe TRBD2 (6 bases). Trimming removed 4 bases at V and 7 bases at J, with 20 bases between. The germline V gene has CDR1 MNHEY and CDR2 SMNVEV (reference sequence). The CDR3 has 16 residues. In DNA, the CDR3 is TGTGCCAGCAGTTCGGATTGGGCGGGAACGGGGAATGAGCAGTTCTTC. It yields the protein CASSSDWAGTGNEQFF.

The chain uses TRBV21-1 and TRBJ2-5; the table's D gene call, TRBD1, was not cross checked with the DNA. TRBV21-1 is a listed pseudogene. CDR3 length: 14 residues. The chain's CDR3 is CASSKARQGKTQYF. The CDR3 coding sequence is TGTGCCAGCAGCAAAGCGCGTCAGGGAAAGACCCAGTACTTC.

This clone appeared once. The V call is TRBV7-8, the J call TRBJ1-3; tentative D call: TRBD1 (5 bases). Trimming shortened V by 1 base and J by 0 bases, and 7 bases separated the two germline ends. The germline CDR1 and CDR2 sequences are SGHVS and FQNEAQ. The CDR3 contains 15 residues. CDR3 nucleotide sequence: TGTGCCAGCAGCTTAGGGACAAGCTCTGGAAACACCATATATTTT. As protein: CASSLGTSSGNTIYF.

This clone came up a few times. The chain joins TRBV7-8 to TRBJ2-1, with TRBD2 as a possible D gene (5 bases). In germline, CDR1 is SGHVS, CDR2 FQNEAQ. CDR3 length: 16 residues. V was cut by 0 bases and J by 4 bases, with 13 bases left in between. CDR3 amino acids: CASSLANYAGYNEQFF. The CDR3 nucleotides are TGTGCCAGCAGCTTAGCAAACTACGCGGGTTACAATGAGCAGTTCTTC.

The J gene is TRBJ2-3, the V gene TRBV30; D not certain. This CDR3 is 10 amino acids long. The V gene lost 8 bases and the J gene lost 2 bases, with 5 bases spanning the gap. CDR1 is GTSNPN and CDR2 is SVGIG in the germline V gene (reference sequence). The CDR3 loop reads CALDTDTQYF. DNA for the CDR3: TGTGCCCTAGACACAGATACGCAGTATTTT.

The genes are TRBV5-1 and TRBJ2-5, with unresolved D. Germline CDR1 and CDR2: SGHRS and YFSETQ. This CDR3 comprises 11 residues. Trimming removed 2 bases from V and 2 bases from J, with 1 base in between. In DNA form, the CDR3 reads TGCGCCAGCAGCTTACAAGAGACCCAGTACTTC. It codes for CASSLQETQYF.

The chain is built from TRBV27 and TRBJ1-1, with a tentative D call TRBD1 (5 bases). V was pared by 5 bases and J by 0 bases, with 10 bases between. Looked up from germline, CDR1 is MNHEY and CDR2 is SMNVEV (reference sequence). This CDR3 has 14 amino acids. The CDR3 reads CASSVTGMNTEAFF. The CDR3 bases are TGTGCCAGCAGTGTAACAGGCATGAACACTGAAGCTTTCTTT.

The gene calls are TRBV6-1 and TRBJ2-5, with D unclear. The CDR3 is 14 amino acids. V was clipped by 4 bases and J by 1 base, with 10 bases between them. Germline values: CDR1 MNHNS, CDR2 SASEGT. The CDR3 region is CASSGGWSQETQYF. The CDR3 bases are TGTGCCAGCAGTGGCGGTTGGAGCCAAGAGACCCAGTACTTC.

This clone was detected only once. The rearrangement links TRBV4-1 to TRBJ2-7, with a possible D match to TRBD2 (5 bases). Per the germline V gene, CDR1 is MGHRA and CDR2 is YSYEKL. V shed 1 base and J shed 9 bases, with 13 bases lying between them. The CDR3 runs 13 residues. CDR3 in amino acids: CASSQAEGLGQYF. The DNA for the CDR3 is TGCGCCAGCAGCCAAGCCGAGGGTCTTGGGCAGTACTTC.

The J gene is TRBJ1-1, the V gene TRBV30, with D unresolved. The germline V and J ends were trimmed by 0 bases and 3 bases, with 8 bases remaining between them. Germline CDR1 reads GTSNPN; CDR2 reads SVGIG (reference sequence). The length of the CDR3 is 13 residues. CDR3 residues: CAWSVDGYTEAFF. CDR3 coding DNA: TGTGCCTGGAGTGTGGACGGATACACTGAAGCTTTCTTT. Looking up the rest from reference TRBV30 and TRBJ1-1 gives the full variable domain: SQTIHQWPATLVQPVGSPLSLECTVEGTSNPNLYWYRQAAGRGLQLLFYSVGIGQISSEVPQNLSASRPQDRQFILSSKKLLLSDSGFYLCAWSVDGYTEAFFGQGTRLTVV.

The CDR3 DNA sequence: TGTGCCAGCAGTGACAACGACAGGGACTACGAGCAGTACTTC. As protein: CASSDNDRDYEQYF. The rearrangement links TRBV6-5 to TRBJ2-7; 7 bases agree with TRBD1. Germline V gene sequence: CDR1 MNHEY, CDR2 SVGAGI. Trimming removed 5 bases from V and 3 bases from J; junction bases left unmatched: 7. This CDR3 has 14 residues.

CDR3 DNA: TGTGCCAGCACCTCTACGACACCGGATTATGAAGCTTTCTTT. It specifies CASTSTTPDYEAFF. The V gene is TRBV28, the J gene TRBJ1-1; D unclear. Per the germline V gene, CDR1 is MDHEN and CDR2 is SYDVKM. V was trimmed by 7 bases and J by 7 bases, leaving 19 bases between them. There are 14 residues in the CDR3.

V usage is TRBV4-1 and J usage is TRBJ2-1; TRBD2 agrees at 8 bases. The length of the CDR3 is 15 residues. Germline values: CDR1 MGHRA, CDR2 YSYEKL. V was pared by 3 bases and J by 6 bases, with 7 bases of the junction left unmatched. CDR3 DNA sequence: TGCGCCAGCAGCCATGTTTACGGGGGGGGCAATGAGCAGTTCTTC. The encoded protein is CASSHVYGGGNEQFF.

This clone was counted a few times. The V gene is TRBV27, the J gene TRBJ2-2; 7 nucleotides agree with TRBD2. Looked up from germline, CDR1 is MNHEY and CDR2 is SMNVEV (reference sequence). The CDR3 loop spans 16 amino acids. The J segment lost 6 bases and the V segment lost 0 bases, leaving 7 bases of the junction unmatched. The CDR3 nucleotides are TGTGCCAGCAGTTTATCGAGGGGAGGGCCGGCCGGGGAGCTGTTTTTT. This sequence encodes CASSLSRGGPAGELFF.

V usage is TRBV4-3 and J usage is TRBJ1-1; D uncertain. V lost 0 bases to trimming and J lost 1 base, with 3 bases between them. CDR1 and CDR2 from the germline V gene are LGHNA and YSLEER. The CDR3 totals 13 residues. The CDR3 spells CASSQDKNTEAFF. The DNA of the CDR3 is TGCGCCAGCAGCCAAGACAAGAACACTGAAGCTTTCTTT.

The chain uses TRBV9 and TRBJ2-3; D is unclear. Germline V gives CDR1 SGDLS, CDR2 YYNGEE. V was clipped by 0 bases and J by 0 bases, with 8 bases between them. This CDR3 region has 15 residues. The CDR3 DNA is TGTGCCAGCAGCGTAGATGGGGTTAGCACAGATACGCAGTATTTT. This sequence encodes CASSVDGVSTDTQYF.

The V gene is TRBV27, the J gene TRBJ2-4, with unresolved D. The V and J ends lost 3 bases and 7 bases respectively, with 10 bases between them. Germline V lookup: CDR1 MNHEY, CDR2 SMNVEV (reference sequence). The CDR3 sequence is 13 residues long. CDR3 sequence: CASSFAAGNIQYF. CDR3 DNA sequence: TGTGCCAGCAGTTTTGCAGCTGGGAACATTCAGTACTTC.